The rows below give T cell receptor beta chains drawn from one sample of a study of vaccination effects on CD4 cells after COVID-19. Antigens of these TCRs are unknown. Repertoires were generated with immunoSEQ multiplex PCR, while TCRdb's copy carries only in-frame clones and drops some. The sample records 25,000 to 30,000 clones, around four fifths being singletons. Sequences were derived from CD4+ T cells from PBMCs cultured with HCoV-NL63 spike peptides, sampled after COVID-19 vaccination. The receptors were sampled from a human donor who received a COVID-19 vaccine. Each CDR3 is given with its conserved first and last residue. A D gene is named only where the DNA matches it firmly. Only some rows state a clone size, as once, few, many or a class for expanded clones.

cdr3_nt cdr3_aa v_call d_call clone_size j_call
TGCGCCAGCAGCCTAAGGGGCCTCCTACCGGGTCAGCCCCAGCATTTT CASSLRGLLPGQPQHF TRBV4-1 - few TRBJ1-5
TGTGCCAGCAGCCACCTCCGGACAGGGGTTAGCTATGGCTACACCTTC CASSHLRTGVSYGYTF TRBV3-1/TRBV3-2 TRBD1 - TRBJ1-2
TGTGCCACCAGCAGCGGGAGCGGCACAGATACGCAGTATTTT CATSSGSGTDTQYF TRBV24-1 TRBD2 - TRBJ2-3
TGTGCCAGCAGCCAGCGAACTAGCGGGGGTCTAACCCAGTACTTC CASSQRTSGGLTQYF TRBV16 TRBD2 once TRBJ2-5
TGTGCCAGCAGCTCGAACCTGGGACAGGGGGCGTTTGGGGCCAACGTCCTGACTTTC CASSSNLGQGAFGANVLTF TRBV5-4 TRBD1 - TRBJ2-6
TGTGCCAGCAGTGACAGGGAGGGTGAAAAACTGTTTTTT CASSDREGEKLFF TRBV6-4 - - TRBJ1-4
TGTGCCAGCAGCTTAGAAGGCAGGTTACACTTAAGTGCCTACAATGAGCAGTTCTTC CASSLEGRLHLSAYNEQFF TRBV7-9 - once TRBJ2-1
TGTGCCAGCAGTTTACGAGCGACTAATGAAAAACTGTTTTTT CASSLRATNEKLFF TRBV28 - few TRBJ1-4
TGTGCCAGTAGTCCAACCCTAGCGGGGGAGGGCAATGAGCAGTTCTTC CASSPTLAGEGNEQFF TRBV19 TRBD2 - TRBJ2-1
TGTGCCAGCAGTGCGGTTTCGGACGAGCAGTACTTC CASSAVSDEQYF TRBV2 - once TRBJ2-7
TGCAGCATACGACAGGGTTCTAGCACAGATACGCAGTATTTT CSIRQGSSTDTQYF TRBV29-1 TRBD1 - TRBJ2-3
TGTGCCAGTAGTAAAACTAGCGGGAGTAGCACAGATACGCAGTATTTT CASSKTSGSSTDTQYF TRBV19 TRBD2 - TRBJ2-3
TGCGCCAGCAGCTTCTCGACAGGGGGCACCGGGGAGCTGTTTTTT CASSFSTGGTGELFF TRBV5-1 TRBD1 - TRBJ2-2
TGTGCCAGCAGCTCCCTGGGCCGGGGGACCGGGGAGCTGTTTTTT CASSSLGRGTGELFF TRBV6-5 - - TRBJ2-2
TGCGCCAGCAGCTTGGCAGTCGTCGGGGGTGAAAAACTGTTTTTT CASSLAVVGGEKLFF TRBV5-1 - - TRBJ1-4
TGTGCCAGCAGCACCTCAGGGGGCCGCGAGCAGTACTTC CASSTSGGREQYF TRBV5-5 TRBD1 - TRBJ2-7
TGTGCCAGCTCACCAGACCCAGAAAACACCGGGGAGCTGTTTTTT CASSPDPENTGELFF TRBV18 - - TRBJ2-2
TGTGCCAGCAGCTTCGACCTAACAGGAGACTATGGCTACACCTTC CASSFDLTGDYGYTF TRBV7-9 - - TRBJ1-2
TGTGCCAGCAGCCAAGCCGGGACAGTAGGGAATTCACCCCTCCACTTT CASSQAGTVGNSPLHF TRBV3-1/TRBV3-2 TRBD1 - TRBJ1-6
TGTGCCAGCTCACTCGGGACTAGCGGGAGCACCGGGGAGCTGTTTTTT CASSLGTSGSTGELFF TRBV18 TRBD2 - TRBJ2-2
TGTGCCAGTAGTATCAATTACAACTATGGCTACACCTTC CASSINYNYGYTF TRBV19 - - TRBJ1-2
TGTGCCAGCAGTTACTCACAGGGTAACTATGGCTACACCTTC CASSYSQGNYGYTF TRBV6-5 - - TRBJ1-2
TGTGCCACCAGCCCGCTAGCCGTAACCGGGGAGCTGTTTTTT CATSPLAVTGELFF TRBV15 - few TRBJ2-2
TGCAGCTCCAACTCTGGACAGGGAACTGAAGCTTTCTTT CSSNSGQGTEAFF TRBV29-1 TRBD1 - TRBJ1-1
TGTGCCAGCAGCGTAGGGTCAGGGACTAGCATTAGAGTGCAGTACTTC CASSVGSGTSIRVQYF TRBV9 TRBD2 - TRBJ2-7
TGCGCCAGCAGCTTGGATGCAGGGACTCCGGGCGGCTACACCTTC CASSLDAGTPGGYTF TRBV5-1 - - TRBJ1-2
TGTGCCAGCTCCGACAGCCCGTCCCTCTACACCTTC CASSDSPSLYTF TRBV18 - once TRBJ1-2
TGTGCCAGCATGGTCCCCAGGAGCAACGAGCAGTACTTC CASMVPRSNEQYF TRBV6-5 - - TRBJ2-7
TGTGCCAGCAGTCGGGACAGGCCCGGGGAGCTGTTTTTT CASSRDRPGELFF TRBV27 TRBD1 - TRBJ2-2
TGTGCCAGCAGCCTACTGGGGTACAATGAGCAGTTCTTC CASSLLGYNEQFF TRBV12-3/TRBV12-4 - - TRBJ2-1
TGCAGTGCTAGTTTTCAGGGGCCGGGCTATGGCTACACCTTC CSASFQGPGYGYTF TRBV20-1 - once TRBJ1-2
TGTGCCAGCTCACCTCTCAGGACAGCCGACTCTAATTCACCCCTCCACTTT CASSPLRTADSNSPLHF TRBV18 - - TRBJ1-6
TGTGCCAGCAGCGTAATGGGGGGCGGGAACACTGAAGCTTTCTTT CASSVMGGGNTEAFF TRBV9 - - TRBJ1-1
TGTGCCAGCAGTTTAACCCGGGGACAGGGGGCCTATGGCTACACCTTC CASSLTRGQGAYGYTF TRBV27 TRBD1 - TRBJ1-2
TGTGCCAGCAGCGTAGAGGGGTGGACTTATACGCAGTATTTT CASSVEGWTYTQYF TRBV9 - - TRBJ2-3
TGTGCCAGCAGTCCGGACAGGGGGACTAGCGGGAGCGTCACAGATACGCAGTATTTT CASSPDRGTSGSVTDTQYF TRBV6-6 TRBD2 few TRBJ2-3